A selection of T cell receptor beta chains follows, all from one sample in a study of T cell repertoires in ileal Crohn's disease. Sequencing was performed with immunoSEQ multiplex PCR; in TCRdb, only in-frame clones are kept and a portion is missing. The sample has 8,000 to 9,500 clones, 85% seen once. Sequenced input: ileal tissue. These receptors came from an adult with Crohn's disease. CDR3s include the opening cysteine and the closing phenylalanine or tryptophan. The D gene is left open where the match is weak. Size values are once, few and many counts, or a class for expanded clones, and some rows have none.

TGTGCCAGCAGCTTGGTTTCGGACAGGACCGGGGAGCTGTTTTTT | CASSLVSDRTGELFF | TRBJ2-2 | TRBV5-6 | 15 | - | TRBD1
TGTGCCAGCAGTGAGGGGGGGAGACTCGACGAGCAGTACTTC | CASSEGGRLDEQYF | TRBJ2-7 | TRBV2 | 14 | - | TRBD2
TGTGCCAGCAGTTACGACAGGAGCTCCTATAATTCACCCCTCCACTTT | CASSYDRSSYNSPLHF | TRBJ1-6 | TRBV6-5 | 16 | few | -
TGCGCCAGCAGTGATTGTGGCTCAAGAGTGGAAGCTAGTTCACCCCTCCACTTT | CASSDCGSRVEASSPLHF | TRBJ1-6 | TRBV10-1 | 18 | - | -
TGTGCCAGCAGGCCAGCTAGCGGGGGTCGCGTTAATGAGCAGTTCTTC | CASRPASGGRVNEQFF | TRBJ2-1 | TRBV7-8 | 16 | - | TRBD2
TGTGCCAGCAGCCTAATGGGGAAAGCGGGAAACACCATATATTTT | CASSLMGKAGNTIYF | TRBJ1-3 | TRBV7-2 | 15 | - | -
TGTGCCAGCAGCTTTTATCTTGGAGGGAGCTATGGCTACACCTTC | CASSFYLGGSYGYTF | TRBJ1-2 | TRBV5-5 | 15 | - | -
TGTGCCAGCAGTGGATTACCCTACAATGAGCAGTTCTTC | CASSGLPYNEQFF | TRBJ2-1 | TRBV2 | 13 | - | -
TGTGCCACCAGCAGTCAGCGGGGCCCCTACGAGCAGTACTTC | CATSSQRGPYEQYF | TRBJ2-7 | TRBV15 | 14 | - | TRBD2
TGTGCCAGCAGCTTTCCTGACCGCGCGCCTAATGAAAAACTGTTTTTT | CASSFPDRAPNEKLFF | TRBJ1-4 | TRBV7-9 | 16 | - | -
TGTGCCAGCAGCCAAGCGGGACAGGGGTATGGCTACACCTTC | CASSQAGQGYGYTF | TRBJ1-2 | TRBV4-2 | 14 | - | TRBD1
TGTGCCAGCAGCCCGGGGGCAGCGGCTAATGAAAAACTGTTTTTT | CASSPGAAANEKLFF | TRBJ1-4 | TRBV7-9 | 15 | - | -
TGTGCCAGCTTAGGGGGAAGATTTGCTGAAGCTTTCTTT | CASLGGRFAEAFF | TRBJ1-1 | TRBV18 | 13 | - | -
TGTGCCAGCAGCTTAGGTGGACTAGCGGGGGTTCAAGAGACCCAGTACTTC | CASSLGGLAGVQETQYF | TRBJ2-5 | TRBV7-8 | 17 | - | TRBD2
TGTGCCACCAGCAGAGAAGGACAGGGGCCGAATCAGCCCCAGCATTTT | CATSREGQGPNQPQHF | TRBJ1-5 | TRBV15 | 16 | - | TRBD1
TGTGCCATCAGCAGGGACAGCAGCTCTGGAAACACCATATATTTT | CAISRDSSSGNTIYF | TRBJ1-3 | TRBV10-3 | 15 | - | TRBD1
TGTGCCAGTAGTAAGACAGGGGTGAACACTGAAGCTTTCTTT | CASSKTGVNTEAFF | TRBJ1-1 | TRBV19 | 14 | - | TRBD1
TGCGCCAGCAGCCCACGGGACAGGGGTTTTGACACTGAAGCTTTCTTT | CASSPRDRGFDTEAFF | TRBJ1-1 | TRBV4-1 | 16 | - | TRBD1
TGTGCCAGCAGCTTGGGACAGTACGAGCAGTACTTC | CASSLGQYEQYF | TRBJ2-7 | TRBV5-5 | 12 | - | -
TGTGCCAGCACCCTCCAAGCAGAGGCAGCCGAAGCTTTCTTT | CASTLQAEAAEAFF | TRBJ1-1 | TRBV11-2 | 14 | - | -
TGCGCCAGCAGCATGGGTTTAGCGGGAGTGATCCGGGAGCTGTTTTTT | CASSMGLAGVIRELFF | TRBJ2-2 | TRBV5-1 | 16 | - | TRBD2
TGCAGTGCTACCCTAGCCGAGCAGTACTTC | CSATLAEQYF | TRBJ2-7 | TRBV20-1 | 10 | - | -
TGTGCCTGGAGGACGGAAGCTAACACTGAAGCTTTCTTT | CAWRTEANTEAFF | TRBJ1-1 | TRBV30 | 13 | - | -
TGTGCCAGCTCACCAGCGGGGGGAGACACTGAAGCTTTCTTT | CASSPAGGDTEAFF | TRBJ1-1 | TRBV18 | 14 | - | -
TGCGCCAGCAGCATCTCAAGGCCCACAGATACGCAGTATTTT | CASSISRPTDTQYF | TRBJ2-3 | TRBV5-1 | 14 | once | -
TGTGCCACCAGCAGAGATCCGACAGGGGGAGGTGAAAAACTGTTTTTT | CATSRDPTGGGEKLFF | TRBJ1-4 | TRBV15 | 16 | - | TRBD1
TGTGCCAGCAGGCTCACAGGGGTCAATGAGCAGTTCTTC | CASRLTGVNEQFF | TRBJ2-1 | TRBV6-5 | 13 | once | TRBD1
TGTGCCAGCAGTGCTACAAAAATTACTTCACCCCTCCACTTT | CASSATKITSPLHF | TRBJ1-6 | TRBV2 | 14 | - | -
TGTGCCAGCAGTGGCACCGGGGCACGACCGGGGTCGAGTACCGGGGAGCTGTTTTTT | CASSGTGARPGSSTGELFF | TRBJ2-2 | TRBV27 | 19 | - | -
TGTGCCAGCAGTCCAACAGGGGGGCCCATCTATGGCTACACCTTC | CASSPTGGPIYGYTF | TRBJ1-2 | TRBV28 | 15 | - | TRBD1
TGTGCCAGCAGCCAAGTAGGTGCGGGGGCAAGCTATGGCTACACCTTC | CASSQVGAGASYGYTF | TRBJ1-2 | TRBV4-2 | 16 | - | -
TGCAGCGTTGCTGAGAACACTGAAGCTTTCTTT | CSVAENTEAFF | TRBJ1-1 | TRBV29-1 | 11 | once | -
TGTGCCAGCAGCCAGGGTACAGGGATGTCTCACGAGCAGTACTTC | CASSQGTGMSHEQYF | TRBJ2-7 | TRBV5-5 | 15 | once | -